This T cell receptor (beta chain) derives from a study of shared clonotypes between healthy human individuals. Deletions cut 3 bases from V and 0 bases from J, with 9 bases between. This CDR3 spans 15 amino acids. Germline CDR1 reads SNHLY; CDR2 reads FYNNEI. The method was immunoSEQ multiplex PCR; TCRdb's version includes in-frame clones alone and lacks a portion of them. The sample has about 460,000 clones, roughly three quarters seen once. The chain couples TRBV2 to TRBJ1-5; no firm D call. The receptor was isolated from a middle-aged woman in good health. Some clones in this sample may be carry-over from other donors' samples. The sequenced sample was PBMCs. The CDR3 coding sequence is TGTGCCAGCAGTGAGTGGGAATATAGCAATCAGCCCCAGCATTTT. It is translated as CASSEWEYSNQPQHF.